This T cell receptor (beta chain) is from a study of cytomegalovirus exposure and HLA in healthy donors. Assay used: immunoSEQ multiplex PCR; TCRdb lists only in-frame clones, some missing. This sample yields 200,000 to 300,000 clones, of which about 90% are seen a single time; around 12% belongs to the top ten. The CDR3 consists of 17 residues. Germline loops: CDR1 SGHAT, CDR2 FQDESV (reference sequence). With V trimmed by 5 bases and J by 5 bases, 10 bases remained unmatched. The specimen was PBMCs. This receptor was obtained from a man aged 18 to 30 in good health and CMV-seropositive. The V and J genes are TRBV11-1 and TRBJ2-1, with 12 bases identical to TRBD2. Here the CDR3 DNA reads TGTGCCAGCAGCCCTAGATCCCGACTAGCGGGAGACAATGAGCAGTTCTTC. Translating gives CASSPRSRLAGDNEQFF.